This TCR beta chain was identified during a study of response to subunit inactivated influenza vaccine. Findings and limits, study-wide: It was the authors' suggestion that each seasonal influenza vaccination recruits few new T cells.

The CDR3 sequence is 15 residues long. The germline V gene has CDR1 MNHEY and CDR2 SMNVEV (reference sequence). With 5 bases clipped from V and 6 bases from J, the junction kept 4 bases outside the gene matches. Details on this clonotype: Its antigen is not known.

MiXCR, run by TCRdb on the RT-PCR reads, gives a single entry per CDR3 protein. Of about 650,000 distinct CDR3 sequences listed, 14% are singletons. This receptor was obtained from a man aged 45-65 years who received an inactivated influenza vaccine. The specimen comprised PBMCs from blood, sampled 14 to 15 days before vaccination. This chain links TRBV27 with TRBJ2-1; 13 bases match TRBD2. The CDR3 bases are TGTGCCAGCAGTACCGGGACTAGCGGGACCAATGAGCAGTTCTTC. Amino acids: CASSTGTSGTNEQFF.